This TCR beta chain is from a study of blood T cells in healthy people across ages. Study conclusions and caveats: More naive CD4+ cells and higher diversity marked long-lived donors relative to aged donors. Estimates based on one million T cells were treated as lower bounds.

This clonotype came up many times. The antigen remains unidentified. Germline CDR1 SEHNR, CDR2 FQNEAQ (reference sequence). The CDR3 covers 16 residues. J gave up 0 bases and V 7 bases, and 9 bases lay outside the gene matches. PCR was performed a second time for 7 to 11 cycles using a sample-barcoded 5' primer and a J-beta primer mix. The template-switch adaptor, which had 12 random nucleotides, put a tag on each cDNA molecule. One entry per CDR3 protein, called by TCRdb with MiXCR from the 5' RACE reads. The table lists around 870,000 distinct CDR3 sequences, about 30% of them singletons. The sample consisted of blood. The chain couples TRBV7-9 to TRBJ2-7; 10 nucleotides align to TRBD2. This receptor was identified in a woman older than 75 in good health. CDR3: CASTKLAGLPSYEQYF. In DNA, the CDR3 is TGTGCCAGCACCAAACTAGCGGGGTTACCCTCCTACGAGCAGTACTTC.